Each of the 7 T cell receptor beta chains below was sequenced from the same sample in a study of beta chain features in type 1 diabetes. Findings and caveats of the study: There was a moderate but significant shortening of TCRB CDR3s in all four CD4+ subsets of Type 1 diabetes patients.

These receptors' targets are unknown. As every portion of the isolated RNA was reverse transcribed, the sequencing read expressed TCRB transcripts. The table came from immunoSEQ multiplex PCR; TCRdb's copy has only in-frame clones and leaves some out. The sample lists roughly 300,000 clones; approximately 15% were seen once. Sample: naive CD4+ T cells from blood. All receptors derive from a young man with type 1 diabetes.

This clone was counted only a few times. The chain links TRBV7-2 to TRBJ1-2, with D uncertain. Germline V gene data show CDR1 as SGHTA and CDR2 as FQGNSA. V was clipped by 3 bases and J by 4 bases, with 12 bases between them. This CDR3 contains 14 residues. The CDR3 nucleotides are TGTGCCAGCAGCTTTAACTTCGGACTCTATGGCTACACCTTC. It is translated as CASSFNFGLYGYTF.

The chain carries TRBV5-1 and TRBJ2-5, with 11 bases identical to TRBD1. The CDR3 is made up of 14 amino acids. V lost 4 bases, J lost 4 bases, and 3 bases stayed unmatched. Looked up from germline, CDR1 is SGHRS and CDR2 is YFSETQ. The CDR3 DNA follows: TGCGCCAGCAGCCGTGGGACAGGGGGAGAGACCCAGTACTTC. The encoded protein is CASSRGTGGETQYF. Full variable domain (outside the CDR3, taken from reference TRBV5-1 and TRBJ2-5): KAGVTQTPRYLIKTRGQQVTLSCSPISGHRSVSWYQQTPGQGLQFLFEYFSETQRNKGNFPGRFSGRQFSNSRSEMNVSTLELGDSALYLCASSRGTGGETQYFGPGTRLLVL.

The chain recombines TRBV10-3 with TRBJ2-7, with 9 bases lining up with TRBD1. From germline, CDR1 is ENHRY and CDR2 SYGVKD. After removal of 2 bases from V and 3 bases from J, the junction contained 5 bases not matched to a gene. The CDR3 is 15 residues long. The CDR3 DNA reads as TGTGCCATCAGTGAGGAGCCGGGACAGGGCTACGAGCAGTACTTC. It specifies CAISEEPGQGYEQYF.

This clone was found a few times. This rearrangement joins TRBV20-1 to TRBJ2-1; 7 bases agree with TRBD2. The germline V gene has CDR1 DFQATT and CDR2 SNEGSKA (reference sequence). The CDR3 spans 10 residues. J lost 10 bases, V lost 5 bases, and 2 bases had no gene match. The CDR3 here is CSAFGREQFF. CDR3 nucleotide sequence: TGCAGTGCTTTCGGGAGGGAGCAGTTCTTC.

This clone turned up a few times. One end of the junction varies from germline; a read error may be responsible. V usage is TRBV30 and J usage is TRBJ1-3; unclear D gene. The CDR3 runs 11 residues. The germline CDR1 and CDR2 sequences are GTSNPN and SVGIG (reference sequence). The CDR3 DNA reads as TGTGCCCGGAGTACAGGAAACACCATATATTTT. It is translated as CARSTGNTIYF.

This clone has a handful of counts. The chain recombines TRBV5-4 with TRBJ2-7; the match to TRBD2 covers 7 bases. V lost 3 bases, J lost 0 bases, and 6 bases stayed unmatched. Germline V lookup: CDR1 SGHNT, CDR2 YYREEE (reference sequence). CDR3 size: 15 residues. CDR3 in DNA: TGTGCCAGCAGCTCCGGGATAGCGGGCTCCTACGAGCAGTACTTC. It codes for CASSSGIAGSYEQYF. Complete variable domain (other parts from reference TRBV5-4 and TRBJ2-7): ETGVTQSPTHLIKTRGQQVTLRCSSQSGHNTVSWYQQALGQGPQFIFQYYREEENGRGNFPPRFSGLQFPNYSSELNVNALELDDSALYLCASSSGIAGSYEQYFGPGTRLTVT.

This clone was seen only a few times. The chain carries TRBV6-6 and TRBJ2-1, with 7 positions matching TRBD1. Trimming took 6 bases from V and 4 from J; bases not matched to a gene: 3. The CDR3 runs to 13 residues. Germline values: CDR1 MNHNY, CDR2 SVGAGI (reference sequence). The CDR3 sequence is CASSGTEYNEQFF. The CDR3 bases are TGTGCCAGCAGCGGGACAGAGTACAATGAGCAGTTCTTC.